These T cell receptor beta chains were read from a single sample in a study of blood T cell repertoires in COVID-19. Assay: immunoSEQ multiplex PCR; the TCRdb copy retains only in-frame clones and omits some. This sample has about 130,000 clones; 60% to 75% occur once, and the top ten carry less than 2.5%. The specimen sequenced was peripheral blood. Receptor source: a woman between 65 and 79 years old with acute or convalescent COVID-19. CDR3s include the opening cysteine and the closing phenylalanine or tryptophan. D genes are given only for firm matches. Clone size is given for some rows only: seen once, a few or many times, or a class if the clone is expanded.

.	.	TRBV10-3	TRBJ1-1	CAISEEGTEAFF	TGTGCCATCAGTGAGGAGGGAACTGAAGCTTTCTTT
many	TRBD1	TRBV4-1	TRBJ2-6	CASSQTGGAVTGANVLTF	TGCGCCAGCAGCCAGACAGGGGGCGCGGTTACTGGGGCCAACGTCCTGACTTTC
.	.	TRBV7-3	TRBJ2-5	CASSSEASRLETQYF	TGTGCCAGCAGCTCCGAAGCGTCTCGACTAGAGACCCAGTACTTC
.	TRBD2	TRBV28	TRBJ2-7	CASSPGTSGRRQYF	TGTGCCAGCAGTCCCGGGACTAGCGGGAGGCGGCAGTACTTC
.	.	TRBV6-6	TRBJ2-3	CASRLVHPADTQYF	TGTGCCAGCAGACTGGTCCACCCCGCAGATACGCAGTATTTT
.	TRBD2	TRBV4-1	TRBJ2-3	CASSHGAGVADTQYF	TGCGCCAGCAGCCACGGGGCGGGAGTGGCAGATACGCAGTATTTT
.	.	TRBV6-5	TRBJ1-5	CASSLSWTARNQPQHF	TGTGCCAGCAGTTTATCGTGGACAGCTCGCAATCAGCCCCAGCATTTT
.	TRBD2	TRBV2	TRBJ2-7	CASSGNPLAGVSYEQYF	TGTGCCAGCAGTGGTAACCCCCTAGCGGGAGTTTCCTACGAGCAGTACTTC
.	TRBD1	TRBV27	TRBJ1-2	CASSLGQGKDYGYTF	TGTGCCAGCAGTTTGGGACAGGGAAAAGACTATGGCTACACCTTC
few	.	TRBV5-1	TRBJ2-6	CASSLHSDRHSGANVLTF	TGCGCCAGCAGCTTGCATTCGGACAGACATTCTGGGGCCAACGTCCTGACTTTC
.	.	TRBV2	TRBJ2-7	CASSEGPREFEEQYF	TGTGCCAGCAGTGAAGGTCCAAGGGAGTTTGAAGAGCAGTACTTC
.	.	TRBV27	TRBJ1-3	CASSGTGFPGNTIYF	TGTGCCAGCAGTGGAACAGGGTTCCCTGGAAACACCATATATTTT
.	.	TRBV10-1	TRBJ2-7	CASSPGRGGEQYF	TGCGCCAGCAGTCCCGGTCGGGGAGGCGAGCAGTACTTC
.	TRBD1	TRBV30	TRBJ1-2	CAWSPQPGGGYTF	TGTGCCTGGAGTCCACAACCAGGGGGTGGCTACACCTTC
once	.	TRBV5-5	TRBJ2-5	CASSLWGEETQYF	TGTGCCAGCAGCTTGTGGGGGGAAGAGACCCAGTACTTC
many	TRBD1	TRBV28	TRBJ2-7	CASSFPAWTGEYEQYF	TGTGCCAGCAGTTTTCCTGCTTGGACAGGGGAGTACGAGCAGTACTTC
.	TRBD1	TRBV28	TRBJ1-1	CASTTGGAGDTEAFF	TGTGCCAGCACAACAGGGGGCGCCGGTGACACTGAAGCTTTCTTT
.	.	TRBV9	TRBJ2-1	CASSVGHYQYNEQFF	TGTGCCAGCAGCGTAGGGCATTATCAATACAATGAGCAGTTCTTC
.	TRBD1	TRBV28	TRBJ1-2	CASSLGQGYNYGYTF	TGTGCCAGCAGTTTGGGACAGGGGTACAACTATGGCTACACCTTC
.	.	TRBV4-1	TRBJ2-1	CASSQAGAIHEQFF	TGCGCCAGCAGCCAAGCAGGCGCGATACATGAGCAGTTCTTC
.	TRBD1	TRBV7-9	TRBJ1-6	CASSQETGSSPLHF	TGTGCCAGCAGCCAGGAGACAGGGAGTTCACCCCTCCACTTT
.	.	TRBV5-1	TRBJ1-1	CASSLPGGNTEAFF	TGCGCCAGCAGCTTGCCGGGAGGGAACACTGAAGCTTTCTTT
.	TRBD1	TRBV19	TRBJ1-1	CASRTGNTEAFF	TGTGCCAGCCGGACAGGGAACACTGAAGCTTTCTTT
few	.	TRBV10-3	TRBJ1-5	CAISERGGDQPQHF	TGTGCCATCAGTGAAAGAGGGGGGGATCAGCCCCAGCATTTT
.	TRBD1	TRBV19	TRBJ1-5	CASSIRTGQPQHF	TGTGCCAGTAGTATACGGACAGGTCAGCCCCAGCATTTT
.	.	TRBV5-8	TRBJ2-2	CASSLRGDTGELFF	TGTGCCAGCAGCTTAAGGGGCGACACCGGGGAGCTGTTTTTT
.	.	TRBV4-2	TRBJ1-1	CASSPLEGGFTEAFF	TGTGCCAGCAGCCCCTTGGAGGGGGGGTTTACTGAAGCTTTCTTT
many	.	TRBV19	TRBJ1-3	CASSRVGGSSGNTIYF	TGTGCCAGTAGTCGGGTCGGGGGTAGCTCTGGAAACACCATATATTTT
.	TRBD2	TRBV18	TRBJ2-5	CASSPPSSGGIETQYF	TGTGCCAGCTCACCACCGAGTAGCGGGGGGATAGAGACCCAGTACTTC
once	TRBD2	TRBV5-1	TRBJ2-1	CASSLFSGGPYNEQFF	TGCGCCAGCAGCTTGTTCAGCGGGGGCCCCTACAATGAGCAGTTCTTC
many	TRBD2	TRBV9	TRBJ2-7	CASSPSGGPYEQYF	TGTGCCAGCAGCCCTAGCGGGGGTCCCTACGAGCAGTACTTC
.	TRBD2	TRBV4-1	TRBJ2-1	CASSQVGSGINEQFF	TGCGCCAGCAGCCAAGTAGGTAGCGGGATCAATGAGCAGTTCTTC
.	.	TRBV7-2	TRBJ1-4	CASSLDGSGEKLFF	TGTGCCAGCAGCTTAGATGGGAGTGGCGAAAAACTGTTTTTT
.	TRBD2	TRBV28	TRBJ2-1	CASSFTSGVFEQFF	TGTGCCAGCAGTTTCACTAGCGGAGTGTTTGAGCAGTTCTTC
.	.	TRBV2	TRBJ1-2	CASSENPNYGYTF	TGTGCCAGCAGTGAAAATCCAAACTATGGCTACACCTTC
few	.	TRBV3-1/TRBV3-2	TRBJ2-7	CASSPGGVRSYEQYF	TGTGCCAGCAGCCCAGGTGGCGTTCGCTCCTACGAGCAGTACTTC
.	TRBD1	TRBV30	TRBJ2-5	CAWNLQGAGETQYF	TGTGCCTGGAACCTACAGGGGGCCGGGGAGACCCAGTACTTC
.	.	TRBV19	TRBJ2-5	CASSYRSWEGAQYF	TGTGCCAGTAGTTATAGGTCGTGGGAAGGGGCCCAGTACTTC
.	.	TRBV24-1	TRBJ2-2	CATQTTTGGTGELFF	TGTGCCACCCAGACGACTACTGGAGGCACCGGGGAGCTGTTTTTT
.	.	TRBV20-1	TRBJ2-5	CSASPQVHTLSQETQYF	TGCAGTGCTAGTCCTCAGGTCCATACCCTCTCCCAAGAGACCCAGTACTTC